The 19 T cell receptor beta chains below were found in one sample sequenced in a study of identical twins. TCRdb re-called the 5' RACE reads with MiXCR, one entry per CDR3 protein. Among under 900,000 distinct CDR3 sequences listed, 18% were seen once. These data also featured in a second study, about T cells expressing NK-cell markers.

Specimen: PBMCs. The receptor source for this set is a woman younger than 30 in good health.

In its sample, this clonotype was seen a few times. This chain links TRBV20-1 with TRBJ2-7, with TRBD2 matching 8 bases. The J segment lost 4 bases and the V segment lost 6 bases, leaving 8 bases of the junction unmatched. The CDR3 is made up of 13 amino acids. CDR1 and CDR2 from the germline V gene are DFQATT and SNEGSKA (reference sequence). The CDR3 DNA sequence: TGCAGTGCCAATAGAGCGGGAGAATACGAGCAGTACTTC. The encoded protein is CSANRAGEYEQYF.

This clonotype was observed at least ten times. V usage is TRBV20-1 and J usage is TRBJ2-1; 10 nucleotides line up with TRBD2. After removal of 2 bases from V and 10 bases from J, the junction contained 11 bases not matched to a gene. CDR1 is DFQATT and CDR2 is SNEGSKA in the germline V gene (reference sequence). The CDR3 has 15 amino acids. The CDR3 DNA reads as TGCAGTGCTAGAAAGCTAGCGGGGGTCTTCCCGGAGCAGTTCTTC. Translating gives CSARKLAGVFPEQFF.

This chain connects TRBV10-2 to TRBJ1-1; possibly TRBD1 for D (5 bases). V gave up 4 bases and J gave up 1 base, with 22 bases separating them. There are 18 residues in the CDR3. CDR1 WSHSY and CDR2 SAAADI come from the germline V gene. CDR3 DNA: TGCGCCAGCAGTGCCTCGACGCAAAGGGGTTCCCGGAACACTGAAGCTTTCTTT. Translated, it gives CASSASTQRGSRNTEAFF.

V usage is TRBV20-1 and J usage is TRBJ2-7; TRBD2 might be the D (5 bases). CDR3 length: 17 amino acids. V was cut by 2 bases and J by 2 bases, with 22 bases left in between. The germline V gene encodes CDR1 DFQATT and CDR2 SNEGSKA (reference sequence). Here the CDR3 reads CSARSRTLSIQPYEQYF. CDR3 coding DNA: TGCAGTGCTAGATCCAGGACTCTTTCTATACAACCCTACGAGCAGTACTTC.

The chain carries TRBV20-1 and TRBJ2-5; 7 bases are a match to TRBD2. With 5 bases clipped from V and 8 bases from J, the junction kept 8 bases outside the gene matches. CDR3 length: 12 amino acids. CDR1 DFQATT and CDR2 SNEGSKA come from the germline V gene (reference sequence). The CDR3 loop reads CSAPGGGGTQYF. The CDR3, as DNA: TGCAGTGCTCCTGGCGGCGGGGGAACCCAGTACTTC.

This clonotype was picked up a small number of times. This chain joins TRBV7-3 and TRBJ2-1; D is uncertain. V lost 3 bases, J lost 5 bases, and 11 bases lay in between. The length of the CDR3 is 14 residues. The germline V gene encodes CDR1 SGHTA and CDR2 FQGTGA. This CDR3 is CASSFFAPNNEQFF. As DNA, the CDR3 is TGTGCCAGCAGCTTCTTTGCACCGAACAATGAGCAGTTCTTC. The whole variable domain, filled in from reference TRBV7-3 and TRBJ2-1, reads GAGVSQTPSNKVTEKGKYVELRCDPISGHTALYWYRQSLGQGPEFLIYFQGTGAADDSGLPNDRFFAVRPEGSVSTLKIQRTERGDSAVYLCASSFFAPNNEQFFGPGTRLTVL.

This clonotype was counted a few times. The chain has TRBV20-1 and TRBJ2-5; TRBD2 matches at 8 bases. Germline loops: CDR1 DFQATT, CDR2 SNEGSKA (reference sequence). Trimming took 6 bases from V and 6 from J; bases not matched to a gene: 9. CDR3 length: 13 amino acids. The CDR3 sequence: CSAHAGGEQTQYF. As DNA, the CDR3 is TGCAGTGCACACGCGGGAGGCGAACAGACCCAGTACTTC.

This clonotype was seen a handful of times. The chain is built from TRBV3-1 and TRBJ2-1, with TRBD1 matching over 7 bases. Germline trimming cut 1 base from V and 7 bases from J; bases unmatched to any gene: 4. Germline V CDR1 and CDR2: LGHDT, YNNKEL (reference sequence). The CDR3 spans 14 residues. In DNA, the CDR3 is TGTGCCAGCAGCCAAGTGGCAGGGGGTAATGAGCAGTTCTTC. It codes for CASSQVAGGNEQFF.

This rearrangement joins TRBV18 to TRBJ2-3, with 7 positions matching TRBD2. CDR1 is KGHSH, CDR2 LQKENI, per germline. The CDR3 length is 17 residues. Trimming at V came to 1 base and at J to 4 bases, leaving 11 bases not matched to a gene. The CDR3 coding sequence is TGTGCCAGCTCACCACTGTCTAGCGGAGTCCTTGCAGATACGCAGTATTTT. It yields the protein CASSPLSSGVLADTQYF.

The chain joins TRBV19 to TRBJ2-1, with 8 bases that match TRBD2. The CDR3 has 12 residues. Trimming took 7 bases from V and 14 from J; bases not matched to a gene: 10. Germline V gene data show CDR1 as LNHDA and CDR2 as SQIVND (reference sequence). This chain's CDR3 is CASTGTRLSKFF. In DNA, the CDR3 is TGTGCCAGTACCGGGACTAGATTATCGAAGTTCTTC.

The CDR3 loop is CASSFRDTANTGELFF. The CDR3 DNA is TGTGCCAGCAGCTTCCGGGACACGGCGAACACCGGGGAGCTGTTTTTT. The rearrangement uses TRBV7-6 and TRBJ2-2; D perhaps matches TRBD1 (6 bases). Germline V gene lookup returns CDR1 SGHVS and CDR2 FNYEAQ. Trimming cost V 3 bases and J 0 bases, with 11 bases left between them. The CDR3 runs 16 residues.

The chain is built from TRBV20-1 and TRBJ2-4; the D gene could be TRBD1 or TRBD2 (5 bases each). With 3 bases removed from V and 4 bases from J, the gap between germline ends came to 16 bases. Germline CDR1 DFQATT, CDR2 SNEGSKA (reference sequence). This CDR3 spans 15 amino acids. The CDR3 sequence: CSASTPLGEKNIQYF. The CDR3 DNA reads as TGCAGTGCTAGCACACCACTAGGGGAAAAAAACATTCAGTACTTC.

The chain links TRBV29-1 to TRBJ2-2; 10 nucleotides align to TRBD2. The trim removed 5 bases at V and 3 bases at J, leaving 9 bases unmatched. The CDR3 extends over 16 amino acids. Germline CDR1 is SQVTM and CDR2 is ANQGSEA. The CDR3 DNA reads TGCAGCGTTCCAGCGGGAGGGCCACTCGACACCGGGGAGCTGTTTTTT. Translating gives CSVPAGGPLDTGELFF.

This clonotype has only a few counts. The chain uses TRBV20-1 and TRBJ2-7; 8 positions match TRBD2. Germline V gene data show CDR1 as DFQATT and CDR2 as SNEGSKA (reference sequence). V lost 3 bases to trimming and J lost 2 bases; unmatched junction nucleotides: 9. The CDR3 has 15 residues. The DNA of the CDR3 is TGCAGTGCTAGTCAGTTAACTAGCGGCACCTACGAGCAGTACTTC. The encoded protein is CSASQLTSGTYEQYF.

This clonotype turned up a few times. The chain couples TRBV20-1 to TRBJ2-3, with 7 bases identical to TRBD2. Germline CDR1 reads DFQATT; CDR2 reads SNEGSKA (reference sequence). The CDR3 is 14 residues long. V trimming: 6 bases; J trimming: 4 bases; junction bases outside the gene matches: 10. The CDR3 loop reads CSALTSRGADTQYF. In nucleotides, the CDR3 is TGCAGTGCCTTGACTAGCCGAGGAGCAGATACGCAGTATTTT.

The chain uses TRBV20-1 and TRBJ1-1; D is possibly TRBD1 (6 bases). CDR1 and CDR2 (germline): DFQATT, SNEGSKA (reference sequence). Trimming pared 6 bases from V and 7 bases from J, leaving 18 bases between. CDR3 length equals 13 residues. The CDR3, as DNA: TGCAGTGCCCCCAAGGCGGGGGCTTATGAAGCTTTCTTT. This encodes CSAPKAGAYEAFF.

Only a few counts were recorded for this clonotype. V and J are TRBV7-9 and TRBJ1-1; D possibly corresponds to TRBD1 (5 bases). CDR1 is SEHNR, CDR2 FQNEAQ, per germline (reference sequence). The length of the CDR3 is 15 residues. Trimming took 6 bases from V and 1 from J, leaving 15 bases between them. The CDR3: CASRTLDTQNTEAFF. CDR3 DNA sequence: TGTGCCAGCAGAACCTTGGACACTCAGAACACTGAAGCTTTCTTT. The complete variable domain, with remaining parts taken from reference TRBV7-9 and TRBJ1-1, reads DTGVSQNPRHKITKRGQNVTFRCDPISEHNRLYWYRQTLGQGPEFLTYFQNEAQLEKSRLLSDRFSAERPKGSFSTLEIQRTEQGDSAMYLCASRTLDTQNTEAFFGQGTRLTVV.

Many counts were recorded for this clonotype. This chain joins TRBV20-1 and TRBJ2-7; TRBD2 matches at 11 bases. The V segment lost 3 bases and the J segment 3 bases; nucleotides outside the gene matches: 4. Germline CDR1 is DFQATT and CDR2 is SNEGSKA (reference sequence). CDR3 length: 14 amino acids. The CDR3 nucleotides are TGCAGTGCTAGGGGGACTAGCGGAAGCTACGAGCAGTACTTC. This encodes CSARGTSGSYEQYF.

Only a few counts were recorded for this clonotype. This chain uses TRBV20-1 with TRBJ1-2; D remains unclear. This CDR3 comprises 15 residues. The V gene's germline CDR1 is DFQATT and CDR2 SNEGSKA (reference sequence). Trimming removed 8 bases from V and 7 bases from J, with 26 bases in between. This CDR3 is CSTTRGAGTQVGYTF. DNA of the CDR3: TGCAGTACCACCCGGGGTGCAGGAACCCAGGTTGGCTACACCTTC.